The clone carrying this T cell receptor beta chain appeared once. Its antigen is unknown. The germline V gene has CDR1 SGHNT and CDR2 YYREEE (reference sequence). V lost 1 base and J lost 0, with 7 bases in between. This CDR3 has 14 amino acids. From the reads, TCRdb called clonotypes with MiXCR, one entry per CDR3 protein. The sample contains approximately 7,900 distinct CDR3 sequences, around 50% of which appear only once. The sample belongs to a study of T cell repertoires in cytomegalovirus infection. The overall study: CMV infection together with matching HLA type was indicated by public TCR beta signatures.

Study outcomes and limitations: HLA-C-restricted CMV clonotypes gave the most frequent clonotype in two of eight donors.

The specimen sequenced was PBMCs, sequenced either directly or after in vitro stimulation (not recorded which). The chain is built from TRBV5-4 and TRBJ2-5; a possible D gene is TRBD2 (6 bases). The receptor comes from a human donor in good health (CMV status not recorded). Some clones in this sample may be carry-over from other donors' samples. The chain's CDR3 is CASSLRDYQETQYF. The CDR3 region has the DNA TGTGCCAGCAGCTTGCGGGACTACCAAGAGACCCAGTACTTC.